The sample holds many counts of the clone carrying this T cell receptor beta chain. The target antigen is unknown. The record originates from a study of T cells in Graves' hyperthyroidism and ophthalmopathy. General study findings and limits: Ophthalmopathy and stable hyperthyroidism were separated by a 13 V-J model. Peripheral blood also featured most of the thyroid clonotypes expanded above 0.001. The model forecast ophthalmopathy, anticipating it by a median around 6.4 months before onset.

Amplification of TCR beta CDR3 regions used RNA as the template. TCR CDR3 underwent first-round RT-PCR with the HTBI primer set. TCRdb analysed the multiplex PCR reads with MiXCR anew, one entry per CDR3 protein. The sample consists of more than 300,000 distinct CDR3 sequences, roughly 15% of them appearing once. V shed 5 bases and J shed 8 bases, with 9 bases lying between them. The germline gives CDR1 MDHEN, CDR2 SYDVKM. This CDR3 contains 11 residues. The chain uses TRBV28 and TRBJ1-2; the D is unclear. Sequencing input: blood. The sequence was collected from a woman aged 25 to 39 with Graves' ophthalmopathy. In nucleotides, the CDR3 is TGTGCCAGCAGTGGCTTGGGAGGCTACACCTTC. Amino acid sequence: CASSGLGGYTF.